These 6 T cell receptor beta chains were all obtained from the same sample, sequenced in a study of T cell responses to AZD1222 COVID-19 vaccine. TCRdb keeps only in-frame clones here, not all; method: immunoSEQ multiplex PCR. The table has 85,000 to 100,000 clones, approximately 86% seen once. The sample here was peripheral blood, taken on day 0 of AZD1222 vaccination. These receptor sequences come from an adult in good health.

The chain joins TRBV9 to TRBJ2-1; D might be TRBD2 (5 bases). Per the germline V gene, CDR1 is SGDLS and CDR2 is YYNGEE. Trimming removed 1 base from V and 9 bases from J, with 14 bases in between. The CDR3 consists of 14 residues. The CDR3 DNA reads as TGTGCCAGCAGCGTAAGTACCTCCGGGGTTGAGCAGTTCTTC. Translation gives CASSVSTSGVEQFF.

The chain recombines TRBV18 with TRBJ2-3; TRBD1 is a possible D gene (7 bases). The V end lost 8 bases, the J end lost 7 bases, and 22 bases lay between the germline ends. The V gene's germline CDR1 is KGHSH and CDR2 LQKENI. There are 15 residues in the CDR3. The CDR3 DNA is TGTGCCAGCCGGAATGGACAGGACTACGCTCATACGCAGTATTTT. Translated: CASRNGQDYAHTQYF.

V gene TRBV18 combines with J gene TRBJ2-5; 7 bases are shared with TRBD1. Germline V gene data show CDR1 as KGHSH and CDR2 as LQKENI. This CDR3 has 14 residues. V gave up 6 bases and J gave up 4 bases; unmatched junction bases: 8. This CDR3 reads CASSSGQSGETQYF. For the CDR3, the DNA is TGTGCCAGCTCGTCGGGACAGTCAGGAGAGACCCAGTACTTC.

CDR3 DNA: TGTGCCAGCAGTTACTACCGGGAGGGCCGGTACGAGCAGTACTTC. Its translation is CASSYYREGRYEQYF. The V call is TRBV27, the J call TRBJ2-7; 8 bases are a match to TRBD2. The CDR3 is 15 amino acids. Per germline, CDR1 MNHEY and CDR2 SMNVEV (reference sequence). V trimming: 4 bases; J trimming: 4 bases; junction bases outside the gene matches: 9.

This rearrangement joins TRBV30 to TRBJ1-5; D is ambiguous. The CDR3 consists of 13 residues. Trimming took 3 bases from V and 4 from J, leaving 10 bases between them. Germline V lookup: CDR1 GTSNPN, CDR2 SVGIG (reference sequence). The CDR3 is CAWSASRNQPQHF. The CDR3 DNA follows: TGTGCCTGGAGCGCCTCAAGGAATCAGCCCCAGCATTTT.

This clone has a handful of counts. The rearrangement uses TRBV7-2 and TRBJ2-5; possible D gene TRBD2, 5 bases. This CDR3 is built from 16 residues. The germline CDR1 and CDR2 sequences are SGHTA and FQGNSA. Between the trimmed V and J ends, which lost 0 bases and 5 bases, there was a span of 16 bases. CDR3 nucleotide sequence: TGTGCCAGCAGCTTAGCGCGTGCGGACTGGAGGGAGACCCAGTACTTC. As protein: CASSLARADWRETQYF.